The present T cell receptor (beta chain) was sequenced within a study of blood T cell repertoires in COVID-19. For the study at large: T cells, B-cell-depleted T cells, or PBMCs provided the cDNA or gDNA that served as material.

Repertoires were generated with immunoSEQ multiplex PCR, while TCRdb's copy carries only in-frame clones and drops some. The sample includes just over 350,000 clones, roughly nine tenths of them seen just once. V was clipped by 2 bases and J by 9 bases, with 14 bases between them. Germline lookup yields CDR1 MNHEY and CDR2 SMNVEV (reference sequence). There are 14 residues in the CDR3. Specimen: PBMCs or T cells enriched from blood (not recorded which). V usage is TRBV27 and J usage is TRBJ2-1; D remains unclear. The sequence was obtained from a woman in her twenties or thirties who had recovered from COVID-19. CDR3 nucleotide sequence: TGTGCCAGCAGTTTAATGTTCGGGTTTCGTGAGCAGTTCTTC. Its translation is CASSLMFGFREQFF.